The clone carrying this T cell receptor beta chain occurred a few times. CDR3 length: 15 residues. Germline lookup yields CDR1 LGHNA and CDR2 YSLEER. V shed 0 bases and J 7 bases; nucleotides not matched to a gene: 2. This entry belongs to a study of T-cell memory formation after mild COVID-19. Using its own MiXCR run on the 5' RACE reads, TCRdb lists one record per CDR3 protein. The sample holds 100,000 to 150,000 distinct CDR3 sequences; approximately 15% are singletons and the top ten take approximately 5.2%. The sequence came from a young man who had mild COVID-19 (a few samples of this study predate the infection). Cell type and time point are not known. The sample consisted of PBMCs or a T cell subset sorted from them (not recorded which). The chain couples TRBV4-3 to TRBJ1-4, with 10 bases fitting TRBD1. The CDR3 DNA reads as TGCGCCAGCAGCCAAGACCGGGACAGGGGTGAAAAACTGTTTTTT. The encoded protein is CASSQDRDRGEKLFF.